This T cell receptor beta chain appears in the sequencing data of a study of graft-versus-host responses after intestinal transplantation. Profiled with immunoSEQ multiplex PCR; TCRdb holds only in-frame clones, not every one. The data hold 70,000 to 100,000 clones, with approximately 91% observed a single time. Trimming removed 4 bases from V and 7 bases from J; junction bases left unmatched: 3. CDR3 length: 12 residues. Germline lookup yields CDR1 GTSNPN and CDR2 SVGIG (reference sequence). About this clone: Its antigen is unidentified.

Sequencing used unstimulated CD4+ T cells sorted from spleen or lymph node cells, obtained before intestinal transplant. V and J are TRBV30 and TRBJ2-1; 8 bases are a match to TRBD2. This receptor was obtained from a human donor who received an intestinal transplant. The CDR3 DNA sequence: TGTGCCTGGATCGGGGGGGGAAATGAGCAGTTCTTC. Its translation is CAWIGGGNEQFF. Full variable domain (rest looked up from reference TRBV30 and TRBJ2-1): SQTIHQWPATLVQPVGSPLSLECTVEGTSNPNLYWYRQAAGRGLQLLFYSVGIGQISSEVPQNLSASRPQDRQFILSSKKLLLSDSGFYLCAWIGGGNEQFFGPGTRLTVL.